The 28 T cell receptor beta chains given below trace back to one sample, sequenced in a study of shared clonotypes between healthy human individuals (TCRdb year 2020). The library was built by means of the immunoSEQ multiplex PCR assay. TCRdb carries this immuneACCESS record with in-frame sequences only. Its versions omit some clonotypes, under half of them owing to an unresolved V gene in the studies checked, with the rest unexplained. In all, the sample holds 2 million to 2.5 million clones, and approximately 94% of those were seen once. Jointly, the top ten make up roughly 1.7% of the sample. CD8 naive samples were obtained by positive selection for CCR7 among CD45RO-negative cells, yielding a CD45RA+CCR7+ population from which TemRA cells were excluded. Sequencing was performed on naive CD8+ T cells from PBMCs. What this sample's cell subset or site label stands for: CD45RA+CCR7+. The receptors derive from a man aged 18 to 30 in good health. Some clones in this sample may be carry-over from other donors' samples.

The J gene is TRBJ2-7, the V gene TRBV5-1, with D possibly matching TRBD2 (6 bases). Germline-derived CDR1 and CDR2 are SGHRS and YFSETQ. The ends were cut back, 4 bases at V and 1 base at J, with 15 bases in the middle. The CDR3 consists of 15 residues. DNA for the CDR3: TGCGCCAGCAGCGCCCCCACTAGCCGGTCCTACGAGCAGTACTTC. This codes for CASSAPTSRSYEQYF.

Here the CDR3 reads CASSQEFGRVVDGYTF. The CDR3 coding sequence is TGCGCCAGCAGCCAAGAATTTGGTCGGGTGGTGGATGGCTACACCTTC. The V call is TRBV4-1, the J call TRBJ1-2; no clear D gene. Germline V gene data show CDR1 as MGHRA and CDR2 as YSYEKL. The CDR3 length is 16 residues. Between the trimmed V and J ends, which lost 0 bases and 6 bases, there was a span of 17 bases.

The chain uses TRBV19 and TRBJ2-1; 8 positions agree with TRBD2. The CDR3 has 16 amino acids. Germline-derived CDR1 and CDR2 are LNHDA and SQIVND (reference sequence). The V segment lost 0 bases and the J segment 7 bases; nucleotides outside the gene matches: 8. The CDR3 loop reads CASSIDPSGSSNEQFF. The CDR3 DNA reads TGTGCCAGTAGTATAGATCCCAGCGGGAGTAGTAATGAGCAGTTCTTC.

The chain carries TRBV10-3 and TRBJ1-1; D gene unclear. This CDR3 is built from 12 residues. Germline assignment: CDR1 ENHRY and CDR2 SYGVKD. For the CDR3, the DNA is TGTCCAAAGAGGCCGGGAGGGACTGAAGCTTTCTTT. Translating gives CPKRPGGTEAFF.

V is TRBV7-9 and J is TRBJ2-7; D is undetermined. The CDR3 is 14 residues long. V lost 2 bases and J 2 bases, leaving 10 bases between the germline ends. Germline loops: CDR1 SEHNR, CDR2 FQNEAQ (reference sequence). Here the CDR3 reads CASSLTEVAYEQYF. The DNA for the CDR3 is TGTGCCAGCAGCTTAACAGAAGTCGCCTACGAGCAGTACTTC.

The J gene is TRBJ2-7, the V gene TRBV5-5; 7 bases are a match to TRBD1. V lost 2 bases and J lost 4; bases outside the gene matches: 9. CDR1 and CDR2 (germline): SGHKS, YYEKEE (reference sequence). CDR3 length: 15 residues. The CDR3 sequence is CASSLDRAKKYEQYF. CDR3 DNA: TGTGCCAGCAGCTTAGACAGGGCGAAGAAATACGAGCAGTACTTC.

This sequence joins TRBV7-3 and TRBJ2-3; tentatively, D is TRBD2 (6 bases). CDR1 is SGHTA, CDR2 FQGTGA, per germline. This CDR3 contains 13 residues. V lost 5 bases to trimming and J lost 3 bases, with 9 bases between them. As DNA, the CDR3 is TGTGCCAGCAGCGCGGGGTCAACAGATACGCAGTATTTT. Its translation: CASSAGSTDTQYF.

V is TRBV2 and J is TRBJ2-5; 12 positions match TRBD2. Looked up from germline, CDR1 is SNHLY and CDR2 is FYNNEI. The V gene end was trimmed by 8 bases and the J gene end by 5 bases; junction bases not matched to a gene: 21. The CDR3 is 19 residues long. CDR3 bases: TGTGCCAGCTCCGGAGTAGGGGGACTAGCGGGTCTCCGGGGGGAGACCCAGTACTTC. Translated, it gives CASSGVGGLAGLRGETQYF. The full variable domain, with the rest looked up from reference TRBV2 and TRBJ2-5, is EPEVTQTPSHQVTQMGQEVILRCVPISNHLYFYWYRQILGQKVEFLVSFYNNEISEKSEIFDDQFSVERPDGSNFTLKIRSTKLEDSAMYFCASSGVGGLAGLRGETQYFGPGTRLLVL.

This chain connects TRBV28 to TRBJ2-1; 14 bases map to TRBD2. Per germline, CDR1 MDHEN and CDR2 SYDVKM. The CDR3 is made up of 15 amino acids. Trimming took 5 bases from V and 8 from J; bases not matched to a gene: 5. The CDR3 spells CASSTGLAGVDEQFF. The CDR3 nucleotides read TGTGCCAGCAGTACGGGACTAGCGGGAGTCGATGAGCAGTTCTTC. Together with reference TRBV28 and TRBJ2-1, the CDR3 gives the full variable domain: DVKVTQSSRYLVKRTGEKVFLECVQDMDHENMFWYRQDPGLGLRLIYFSYDVKMKEKGDIPEGYSVSREKKERFSLILESASTNQTSMYLCASSTGLAGVDEQFFGPGTRLTVL.

The chain employs TRBV11-1 and TRBJ2-7; TRBD2 aligns across 9 bases. Unmatched junction bases numbered 6, after V lost 3 bases and J lost 3 bases. CDR3 length: 15 residues. Germline V lookup: CDR1 SGHAT, CDR2 FQDESV (reference sequence). CDR3 nucleotides: TGTGCCAGCAGCTTCCTGCTAGCGGGAATCTACGAGCAGTACTTC. Translated, it gives CASSFLLAGIYEQYF.

The chain links TRBV5-1 to TRBJ1-1, with D maybe TRBD1 (6 bases). This CDR3 comprises 18 residues. Trimming cost V 2 bases and J 0 bases, with 20 bases left between them. Germline values: CDR1 SGHRS, CDR2 YFSETQ. CDR3 sequence reads: CASSFLPTGGPMNTEAFF. The CDR3 nucleotides are TGCGCCAGCAGCTTCTTGCCGACGGGGGGGCCAATGAACACTGAAGCTTTCTTT.

This sequence joins TRBV7-9 and TRBJ2-5; 9 positions match TRBD1. CDR1 and CDR2 from the germline V gene are SEHNR and FQNEAQ (reference sequence). The CDR3 covers 15 residues. The V gene end was trimmed by 5 bases and the J gene end by 1 base; junction bases not matched to a gene: 5. The CDR3 DNA is TGTGCCAGCAGCCCTCGGGACAGGGCCCAAGAGACCCAGTACTTC. It yields the protein CASSPRDRAQETQYF.

This chain connects TRBV28 to TRBJ2-7; the match to TRBD1 covers 7 bases. The V gene end was trimmed by 3 bases and the J gene end by 1 base; junction bases not matched to a gene: 12. Germline loops: CDR1 MDHEN, CDR2 SYDVKM. The CDR3 covers 17 residues. CDR3 sequence reads: CASSFSNRDSPSYEQYF. The CDR3 DNA sequence: TGTGCCAGCAGTTTCTCGAACCGGGACAGCCCTTCCTACGAGCAGTACTTC.

The chain couples TRBV9 to TRBJ1-3, with TRBD1 matching 10 bases. The J segment lost 7 bases and the V segment lost 4 bases, leaving 11 bases of the junction unmatched. In germline, CDR1 is SGDLS, CDR2 YYNGEE. CDR3 size: 16 residues. The CDR3 sequence is CASSSSGTGAMNTIYF. CDR3 DNA: TGTGCCAGCAGCTCCTCCGGGACAGGGGCCATGAACACCATATATTTT.

The gene calls are TRBV27 and TRBJ2-2; unclear D gene. Trimming took 4 bases from V and 5 from J, leaving 8 bases between them. The CDR3 is 13 residues long. Per germline, CDR1 MNHEY and CDR2 SMNVEV (reference sequence). The CDR3 reads CASSYLRTGELFF. CDR3 nucleotide sequence: TGTGCCAGCAGTTATCTCCGTACCGGGGAGCTGTTTTTT.

The V and J genes are TRBV28 and TRBJ2-7; 8 nucleotides match TRBD2. V was clipped by 7 bases and J by 0 bases; unmatched bases: 8. CDR1 is MDHEN and CDR2 is SYDVKM in the germline V gene. This CDR3 is 15 amino acids long. CDR3 sequence reads: CASKADSGISYEQYF. CDR3 nucleotide sequence: TGTGCCAGCAAGGCCGATAGCGGGATCTCCTACGAGCAGTACTTC. Variable domain in full (rest from reference TRBV28 and TRBJ2-7): DVKVTQSSRYLVKRTGEKVFLECVQDMDHENMFWYRQDPGLGLRLIYFSYDVKMKEKGDIPEGYSVSREKKERFSLILESASTNQTSMYLCASKADSGISYEQYFGPGTRLTVT.

Regarding this clone: Distinct nucleotide sequences in the sample also encode this CDR3. The chain links TRBV5-1 to TRBJ2-7; the match to TRBD1 covers 7 bases. This CDR3 contains 14 residues. The germline CDR1 and CDR2 sequences are SGHRS and YFSETQ. V gave up 4 bases and J gave up 0 bases; unmatched junction bases: 4. The CDR3 sequence: CASSVDRSSYEQYF. The CDR3 DNA sequence: TGCGCCAGCAGCGTGGACAGGAGCTCCTACGAGCAGTACTTC.

This chain uses TRBV4-3 with TRBJ1-1; D remains ambiguous. V dropped 0 bases and J dropped 7 bases, with 9 bases sitting between them. This CDR3 contains 13 residues. Per the germline V gene, CDR1 is LGHNA and CDR2 is YSLEER. CDR3 in amino acids: CASSQDAPDEAFF. In DNA, the CDR3 is TGCGCCAGCAGCCAAGATGCACCCGATGAAGCTTTCTTT.

This rearrangement joins TRBV30 to TRBJ2-1; D not certain. CDR1 GTSNPN and CDR2 SVGIG come from the germline V gene (reference sequence). V was trimmed by 1 base and J by 0 bases, leaving 10 bases between them. CDR3 size: 15 residues. Written as DNA, the CDR3 is TGTGCCTGGAGTGAACTTCCGGTCTCCTACAATGAGCAGTTCTTC. Translation gives CAWSELPVSYNEQFF.

This clone was seen just once. V gene TRBV27 combines with J gene TRBJ2-7, with 7 bases fitting TRBD1. Trimming took 5 bases from V and 4 from J; bases not matched to a gene: 11. From germline, CDR1 is MNHEY and CDR2 SMNVEV (reference sequence). The CDR3 loop spans 15 amino acids. CDR3 DNA: TGTGCCAGCAGTACACAGGGGCCGGGACCTTACGAGCAGTACTTC. Its protein is CASSTQGPGPYEQYF.

Notes on this clone: Other nucleotide sequences from this sample produce the same CDR3. This chain joins TRBV7-9 and TRBJ2-1, with 9 bases that match TRBD1. Germline assignment: CDR1 SEHNR and CDR2 FQNEAQ (reference sequence). The ends lost 5 bases at V and 4 bases at J; junction bases unmatched: 6. CDR3 length: 15 amino acids. The CDR3 loop reads CASSNRDRVYNEQFF. The CDR3 DNA reads TGTGCCAGCAGCAACCGGGACAGGGTTTACAATGAGCAGTTCTTC.

The chain carries TRBV7-6 and TRBJ2-5; D not resolved. The CDR3 sequence is 18 residues long. Germline V CDR1 and CDR2: SGHVS, FNYEAQ. V lost 4 bases to trimming and J lost 4 bases, with 25 bases between them. The CDR3 region is CASSSFPMWAPEGETQYF. The DNA of the CDR3 is TGTGCCAGCAGCTCTTTCCCGATGTGGGCCCCGGAAGGAGAGACCCAGTACTTC.

This clone was counted a single time. The rearrangement uses TRBV27 and TRBJ2-5; the D call may be TRBD1 or TRBD2 (5 bases each). V lost 2 bases and J 5 bases, leaving 9 bases between the germline ends. Per germline, CDR1 MNHEY and CDR2 SMNVEV (reference sequence). The CDR3 has 13 residues. The CDR3 loop is CASSLTRGETQYF. The CDR3 bases are TGTGCCAGCAGTTTAACGAGGGGTGAGACCCAGTACTTC.

The gene calls are TRBV27 and TRBJ2-1; the D gene is possibly TRBD2 (5 bases). V was pared by 2 bases and J by 4 bases, with 12 bases between. The germline V gene has CDR1 MNHEY and CDR2 SMNVEV (reference sequence). CDR3 length: 15 amino acids. Here the CDR3 DNA reads TGTGCCAGCAGTTTAGTAAGCGGAGTTTACAATGAGCAGTTCTTC. Amino acid sequence: CASSLVSGVYNEQFF.

This clone was picked up a small number of times. At the DNA level, this CDR3 is encoded by other sequences in the same sample as well. The rearrangement uses TRBV27 and TRBJ1-5; D unresolved. V dropped 3 bases and J dropped 1 base, with 7 bases sitting between them. CDR3 size: 14 residues. The germline CDR1 and CDR2 sequences are MNHEY and SMNVEV (reference sequence). The CDR3: CASSFGGSNQPQHF. The CDR3 nucleotides read TGTGCCAGCAGTTTTGGAGGAAGCAATCAGCCCCAGCATTTT.

This clone was found once. The genes are TRBV18 and TRBJ2-7, with D perhaps TRBD1 or TRBD2 (5 bases each). This CDR3 contains 13 residues. Germline lookup yields CDR1 KGHSH and CDR2 LQKENI. The germline V and J ends were trimmed by 6 bases and 3 bases, with 12 bases remaining between them. The CDR3 loop is CASSPGPNYEQYF. The CDR3 nucleotides are TGTGCCAGCTCCCCGGGACCGAACTACGAGCAGTACTTC.

The gene calls are TRBV6-1 and TRBJ1-1; D is perhaps TRBD1 (5 bases). The CDR3 is 13 amino acids. With 2 bases removed from V and 7 bases from J, the gap between germline ends came to 11 bases. Germline V lookup: CDR1 MNHNS, CDR2 SASEGT. CDR3 coding DNA: TGTGCCAGCAGTGAAAACCCGGGGGGTGAAGCTTTCTTT. Protein sequence: CASSENPGGEAFF.

This clone was detected only a few times. The gene calls are TRBV10-3 and TRBJ1-5, with D tentatively TRBD1 (5 bases). V was shortened by 3 bases and J by 7 bases, with 13 bases between the two germline ends. The CDR3 is 14 residues long. In germline, CDR1 is ENHRY, CDR2 SYGVKD. This CDR3 reads CAISDGTGYQPQHF. The DNA of the CDR3 is TGTGCCATCAGTGATGGGACGGGGTACCAGCCCCAGCATTTT.